A single sample is the source of the 27 T cell receptor beta chains below, sequenced in a study of blood T cell repertoires in COVID-19. Clones were read by immunoSEQ multiplex PCR, and TCRdb kept only the in-frame ones, dropping some. The sample comprises roughly 390,000 clones, approximately 87% of which are singletons, and about 10% rests with the top ten. Sequences were obtained from peripheral blood. These receptors all stem from a woman aged 25 to 39 with COVID-19, enrolled during active disease.

V and J are TRBV3-1 (or the pseudogene TRBV3-2) and TRBJ1-1; unclear D gene. Deletions cut 4 bases from V and 1 base from J, with 10 bases between. Germline V CDR1 and CDR2: LGHDT, YNNKEL (reference sequence). The CDR3 runs to 14 residues. The CDR3 DNA is TGTGCCAGCAGCCCCCGGGTGGCGAACACTGAAGCTTTCTTT. Its protein is CASSPRVANTEAFF.

This clone occurred a few times. The chain is built from TRBV12-5 and TRBJ1-5, with 12 bases lining up with TRBD1. V shed 9 bases and J 1 base; nucleotides not matched to a gene: 7. Germline V gene lookup returns CDR1 LGHNT and CDR2 FRNRAP. The CDR3 has 16 amino acids. This chain's CDR3 is CASPGQGARSNQPQHF. In nucleotides, the CDR3 is TGTGCTAGCCCGGGACAGGGGGCAAGGAGCAATCAGCCCCAGCATTTT.

The rearrangement joins TRBV2 to TRBJ2-5; TRBD1 matches at 7 bases. The CDR3 covers 14 residues. Per the germline V gene, CDR1 is SNHLY and CDR2 is FYNNEI. V gave up 6 bases and J gave up 0 bases; unmatched junction bases: 4. The CDR3 here is CASRAGTDQETQYF. In DNA form, the CDR3 reads TGTGCCAGCAGAGCCGGGACAGACCAAGAGACCCAGTACTTC.

The chain carries TRBV5-1 and TRBJ2-7; 8 bases fit TRBD1. Germline values: CDR1 SGHRS, CDR2 YFSETQ. This CDR3 has 15 residues. Losses at the gene ends were 9 bases for V and 2 bases for J; bases not matched to a gene: 13. CDR3 in amino acids: CATSLGTGDPYEQYF. The CDR3, as DNA: TGCGCCACTTCCCTCGGGACAGGCGATCCCTACGAGCAGTACTTC. The variable domain in full, with the rest retrieved from reference TRBV5-1 and TRBJ2-7, is KAGVTQTPRYLIKTRGQQVTLSCSPISGHRSVSWYQQTPGQGLQFLFEYFSETQRNKGNFPGRFSGRQFSNSRSEMNVSTLELGDSALYLCATSLGTGDPYEQYFGPGTRLTVT.

The chain employs TRBV6-2 or TRBV6-3 and TRBJ1-1, with D hard to call. Between the trimmed V and J ends, which lost 2 bases and 5 bases, there was a span of 9 bases. CDR3 length: 13 residues. Germline V gene data show CDR1 as MNHEY and CDR2 as SVGEGT. The CDR3 loop is CASSYPGGTEAFF. In DNA, the CDR3 is TGTGCCAGCAGTTACCCCGGAGGGACTGAAGCTTTCTTT.

This clone was detected only once. The gene calls are TRBV5-4 and TRBJ1-2; 7 bases are shared with TRBD1. Per the germline V gene, CDR1 is SGHNT and CDR2 is YYREEE (reference sequence). V lost 3 bases to trimming and J lost 7 bases; unmatched junction nucleotides: 9. CDR3 length equals 14 residues. CDR3 sequence (DNA): TGTGCCAGCAGCTGGAGTGGGACAGAGCTTGGCTACACCTTC. Protein sequence: CASSWSGTELGYTF.

The chain uses TRBV6-2 or TRBV6-3 and TRBJ2-3; TRBD2 matches at 7 bases. CDR3 length equals 17 residues. The V segment lost 4 bases and the J segment 0 bases; nucleotides outside the gene matches: 10. The germline V gene has CDR1 MNHEY and CDR2 SVGEGT. CDR3 DNA: TGTGCCAGCAGTTTTCTTCCTAGCGGATCTAGCACAGATACGCAGTATTTT. It translates to CASSFLPSGSSTDTQYF.

The V call is TRBV19, the J call TRBJ1-5; 7 bases align to TRBD1. V lost 0 bases, J lost 6 bases, and 8 bases stayed unmatched. The CDR3 length is 16 residues. The V gene's germline CDR1 is LNHDA and CDR2 SQIVND (reference sequence). In DNA form, the CDR3 reads TGTGCCAGTAGTATAGATCTAGGACAGGTCTTTCAGCCCCAGCATTTT. Protein: CASSIDLGQVFQPQHF.

The chain joins TRBV5-6 to TRBJ2-1, with unresolved D. Germline assignment: CDR1 SGHDT and CDR2 YYEEEE. V shed 0 bases and J shed 0 bases, with 7 bases lying between them. The CDR3 is 15 amino acids. CDR3 bases: TGTGCCAGCAGCTTGGCCCCAGACTCCTACAATGAGCAGTTCTTC. Translated, it gives CASSLAPDSYNEQFF. Full variable domain (remainder filled in from reference TRBV5-6 and TRBJ2-1): DAGVTQSPTHLIKTRGQQVTLRCSPKSGHDTVSWYQQALGQGPQFIFQYYEEEERQRGNFPDRFSGHQFPNYSSELNVNALLLGDSALYLCASSLAPDSYNEQFFGPGTRLTVL.

J is TRBJ1-4 and V is TRBV7-3, with D perhaps matching TRBD1 (6 bases). Trimming removed 4 bases from V and 4 bases from J, with 16 bases in between. The CDR3 is 16 amino acids. Germline V gives CDR1 SGHTA, CDR2 FQGTGA. The CDR3 spells CASSWMDGQYNEKLFF. The CDR3 region has the DNA TGTGCCAGCAGCTGGATGGATGGACAGTATAATGAAAAACTGTTTTTT.

About this clone itself: The junction differs from germline at one of its ends, possibly a read error. The chain is built from TRBV6-5 and TRBJ2-3; a weak D match, TRBD2 (7 bases). Germline V gene lookup returns CDR1 MNHEY and CDR2 SVGAGI. This CDR3 region has 16 residues. The CDR3 loop is CASSSLTRGGTNTQYF. DNA for the CDR3: TGTGCCAGCAGTTCTTTGACTAGGGGGGGCACAAATACGCAGTATTTT.

The V gene is TRBV19, the J gene TRBJ2-3, with a weak D call TRBD1 (8 bases). Germline CDR1 LNHDA, CDR2 SQIVND (reference sequence). Trimming took off 10 bases at V and 0 bases at J, with 17 bases between the two ends. The CDR3 totals 15 residues. The CDR3 loop is CATQNRGGSTDTQYF. CDR3 nucleotide sequence: TGTGCCACGCAGAACAGGGGGGGGAGCACAGATACGCAGTATTTT. The whole variable domain, remainder taken from reference TRBV19 and TRBJ2-3, is DGGITQSPKYLFRKEGQNVTLSCEQNLNHDAMYWYRQDPGQGLRLIYYSQIVNDFQKGDIAEGYSVSREKKESFPLTVTSAQKNPTAFYLCATQNRGGSTDTQYFGPGTRLTVL.

This chain links TRBV3-1 (or the pseudogene TRBV3-2) with TRBJ2-5; D is unclear. The V gene lost 3 bases and the J gene lost 2 bases, with 7 bases spanning the gap. Germline-derived CDR1 and CDR2 are LGHDT and YNNKEL (reference sequence). The CDR3 contains 13 residues. The CDR3 region has the DNA TGTGCCAGCAGCCAGTTACGGCAAGAGACCCAGTACTTC. Its translation is CASSQLRQETQYF.

V gene TRBV28 combines with J gene TRBJ2-7, with 8 bases identical to TRBD1. The germline V gene has CDR1 MDHEN and CDR2 SYDVKM. The CDR3 has 13 residues. V lost 5 bases to trimming and J lost 3 bases; unmatched junction nucleotides: 3. Written as DNA, the CDR3 is TGTGCCAGCAGTGCTGGACAGGGCTACGAGCAGTACTTC. This gives the protein CASSAGQGYEQYF.

The chain employs TRBV19 and TRBJ1-5, with 7 bases that match TRBD1. Per germline, CDR1 LNHDA and CDR2 SQIVND (reference sequence). This CDR3 spans 18 amino acids. Unmatched junction bases numbered 15, after V lost 7 bases and J lost 0 bases. In DNA form, the CDR3 reads TGTGCCAGTACTATCGTAGGGGGCGAATTTTATAGCAATCAGCCCCAGCATTTT. It is translated as CASTIVGGEFYSNQPQHF.

This chain joins TRBV12-3 or TRBV12-4 and TRBJ2-7; D may be TRBD2 (5 bases). V shed 6 bases and J shed 7 bases, with 10 bases lying between them. CDR3 size: 11 residues. The CDR3 DNA follows: TGTGCCAGCAGCAACCGAGGGGAGCAGTACTTC. Protein product: CASSNRGEQYF.

V and J are TRBV11-2 and TRBJ2-1, with no clear D. The CDR3 runs 15 residues. V was pared by 5 bases and J by 8 bases, with 19 bases between. Germline assignment: CDR1 SGHAT and CDR2 FQNNGV. CDR3 nucleotide sequence: TGTGCCAGCAGCCCCCAGGCCGGATATACACATGAGCAGTTCTTC. It specifies CASSPQAGYTHEQFF.

This rearrangement joins TRBV6-1 to TRBJ2-3; 10 positions agree with TRBD2. CDR1 and CDR2 from the germline V gene are MNHNS and SASEGT. The junction had 9 bases not matched to a gene; V was cut back by 4 bases and J by 2 bases. This CDR3 has 17 residues. CDR3 DNA: TGTGCCAGCAGTGCCCTATCTAGCGGGAGTAACACAGATACGCAGTATTTT. This translates into CASSALSSGSNTDTQYF.

The J gene is TRBJ1-5, the V gene TRBV6-6; a possible D gene is TRBD1 (5 bases). There are 10 residues in the CDR3. In germline, CDR1 is MNHNY, CDR2 SVGAGI (reference sequence). This CDR3 reads CAVGLQPQHF. The CDR3 nucleotides read TGTGCAGTGGGGCTTCAGCCCCAGCATTTT.

The chain links TRBV30 to TRBJ1-5, with unresolved D. Germline loops: CDR1 GTSNPN, CDR2 SVGIG (reference sequence). The CDR3 is 14 amino acids. Trimming shortened V by 0 bases and J by 6 bases, and 12 bases separated the two germline ends. CDR3 in amino acids: CAWSVATGSQPQHF. CDR3 nucleotides: TGTGCCTGGAGTGTAGCGACGGGGAGTCAGCCCCAGCATTTT. Complete variable domain (other parts from reference TRBV30 and TRBJ1-5): SQTIHQWPATLVQPVGSPLSLECTVEGTSNPNLYWYRQAAGRGLQLLFYSVGIGQISSEVPQNLSASRPQDRQFILSSKKLLLSDSGFYLCAWSVATGSQPQHFGDGTRLSIL.

The chain couples TRBV10-2 to TRBJ2-1; TRBD2 matches 13 bases. The V gene end was trimmed by 5 bases and the J gene end by 9 bases; junction bases not matched to a gene: 4. CDR3 length: 14 residues. Germline CDR1 reads WSHSY; CDR2 reads SAAADI. The CDR3 sequence is CASSRLAGGGEQFF. The CDR3 nucleotides read TGCGCCAGCAGTAGACTAGCGGGAGGCGGTGAGCAGTTCTTC.

The rearrangement links TRBV6-5 to TRBJ2-7; 8 nucleotides align to TRBD2. This CDR3 is 15 amino acids long. After removal of 0 bases from V and 5 bases from J, the junction contained 6 bases not matched to a gene. The germline V gene has CDR1 MNHEY and CDR2 SVGAGI. The CDR3 bases are TGTGCCAGCAGTTACTCCCGGGGGGGTCTCCACGAGCAGTACTTC. It codes for CASSYSRGGLHEQYF.

The CDR3 is CASSRPLAGVLSTGELFF. As DNA, the CDR3 is TGTGCCAGCAGCCGACCGCTAGCGGGAGTGCTGAGCACCGGGGAGCTGTTTTTT. The V call is TRBV28, the J call TRBJ2-2; 10 bases match TRBD2. The germline V gene has CDR1 MDHEN and CDR2 SYDVKM. This CDR3 has 18 residues. The junction had 14 bases not matched to a gene; V was cut back by 6 bases and J by 4 bases.

CDR3: CASASSGGDEQFF. DNA for the CDR3: TGTGCCAGCGCTTCCAGCGGGGGGGATGAGCAGTTCTTC. The rearrangement links TRBV7-3 to TRBJ2-1, with 10 bases matching TRBD2. Germline V CDR1 and CDR2: SGHTA, FQGTGA. The CDR3 has 13 amino acids. V dropped 8 bases and J dropped 8; count of bases not matched to a gene: 6.

This sequence joins TRBV6-2 or TRBV6-3 and TRBJ2-7, with D unresolved. The V gene lost 2 bases and the J gene lost 2 bases, with 4 bases spanning the gap. Germline lookup yields CDR1 MNHEY and CDR2 SVGEGT. CDR3 length: 12 residues. The CDR3 DNA sequence: TGTGCCAGCAGTTACAAGCCCTACGAGCAGTACTTC. It yields the protein CASSYKPYEQYF.

The rearrangement uses TRBV19 and TRBJ1-2; 7 bases align to TRBD1. The CDR3 length is 14 residues. With V trimmed by 9 bases and J by 4 bases, 11 bases remained unmatched. Germline-derived CDR1 and CDR2 are LNHDA and SQIVND (reference sequence). CDR3 coding DNA: TGTGCCAGCCAGAGACAGGGCGGCAGCTATGGCTACACCTTC. This encodes CASQRQGGSYGYTF. Based on the CDR3 plus reference TRBV19 and TRBJ1-2, the full variable domain is DGGITQSPKYLFRKEGQNVTLSCEQNLNHDAMYWYRQDPGQGLRLIYYSQIVNDFQKGDIAEGYSVSREKKESFPLTVTSAQKNPTAFYLCASQRQGGSYGYTFGSGTRLTVV.

The J gene is TRBJ1-3, the V gene TRBV9; the D is unclear. The germline V gene has CDR1 SGDLS and CDR2 YYNGEE. CDR3 size: 15 residues. With 5 bases removed from V and 2 bases from J, the gap between germline ends came to 14 bases. The CDR3 coding sequence is TGTGCCAGCAGACAAACTGGAGACCCTGGAAACACCATATATTTT. It codes for CASRQTGDPGNTIYF.